This T cell receptor (beta chain) was sequenced in a study of cytomegalovirus exposure and HLA in healthy donors. Whole-study findings and limits: Most TCR sequences showed up rarely, but some public TCRs showed up in many donors.

PCR used 60 Vbeta primers and 13 Jbeta primers. Repertoires were generated with immunoSEQ multiplex PCR, while TCRdb's copy carries only in-frame clones and drops some. This repertoire shows about 140,000 clones, 80% found once; its top ten account for roughly 4.7%. This clone was detected only a few times. Its cognate antigen is unknown. As for the donors, each was a healthy bone marrow donor. V lost 6 bases and J 0 bases, leaving 15 bases between the germline ends. Germline V gene sequence: CDR1 LNHDA, CDR2 SQIVND (reference sequence). The length of the CDR3 is 15 residues. The chain joins TRBV19 to TRBJ2-7; D is possibly TRBD1 (6 bases). Input material: PBMCs. This sequence was found in a male donor in good health and CMV-seronegative. The CDR3 here is CASSSISTGSYEQYF. The CDR3 nucleotides are TGTGCCAGTAGCTCCATCTCGACAGGCTCCTACGAGCAGTACTTC.